This T cell receptor beta chain was retrieved from a study of T cells in Graves' hyperthyroidism and ophthalmopathy. Uncontrolled infection, other autoimmune disease, pregnancy or lactation led to exclusion. Diagnosing involved the use of clinical symptoms, serum thyroxine and TRAb, thyroid ultrasound and orbital computed tomography. Findings and limits, study-wide: Expanded thyroid clonotypes (above 0.001) were mostly also found in blood.

The source material, RNA transcripts, was used to amplify TCR beta CDR3 regions. The HTBI set primed first-round TCR CDR3 RT-PCR. TCRdb fed the multiplex PCR reads into MiXCR, producing one record per CDR3 protein. The data show 650,000 to 700,000 distinct CDR3 sequences, around 16% seen once. Germline CDR1 MNHNS, CDR2 SASEGT. The CDR3 has 15 residues. Of note for this clonotype: Antigen: not known. This clone may be a read error of a much larger clone one base away.

The J gene is TRBJ1-6, the V gene TRBV6-1; 8 bases are a match to TRBD1. The source is a man aged 45 to 65 with Graves' hyperthyroidism. The sequencing sample was made of blood. The CDR3 region is CSSRTGQGGNSPLHF. The CDR3 DNA is TGTTCCAGCAGAACCGGACAGGGAGGGAACTCACCCCTCCACTTT.